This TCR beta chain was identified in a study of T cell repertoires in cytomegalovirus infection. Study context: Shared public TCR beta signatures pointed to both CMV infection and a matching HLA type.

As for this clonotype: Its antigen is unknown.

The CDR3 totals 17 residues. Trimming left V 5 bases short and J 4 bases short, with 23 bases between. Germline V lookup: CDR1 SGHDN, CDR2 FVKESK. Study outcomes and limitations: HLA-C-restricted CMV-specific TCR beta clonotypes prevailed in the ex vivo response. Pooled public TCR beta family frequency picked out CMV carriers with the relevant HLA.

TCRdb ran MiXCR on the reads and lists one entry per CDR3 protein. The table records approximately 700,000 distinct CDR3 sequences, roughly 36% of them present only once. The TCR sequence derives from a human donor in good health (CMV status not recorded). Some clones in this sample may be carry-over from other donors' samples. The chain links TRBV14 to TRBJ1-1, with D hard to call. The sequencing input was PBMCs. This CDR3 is CASSLLPRTAAGTEAFF. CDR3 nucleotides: TGTGCCAGCAGCTTACTCCCCCGGACCGCGGCCGGCACTGAAGCTTTCTTT.